These 8 T cell receptor beta chains came from one sample sequenced in a study of T cells in narcolepsy. Profiled with immunoSEQ multiplex PCR; TCRdb holds only in-frame clones, not every one. The sample records around 32,000 clones, about four fifths being singletons. Sequencing used memory (CD45RA-) CD4+ T cells from blood. Source of these receptors: a human donor in good health.

The chain recombines TRBV2 with TRBJ1-5; D is unclear. The germline V and J ends were trimmed by 4 bases and 4 bases, with 8 bases remaining between them. Germline V CDR1 and CDR2: SNHLY, FYNNEI. CDR3 length: 13 amino acids. CDR3 protein: CASSAVLNQPQHF. DNA for the CDR3: TGTGCCAGCAGTGCGGTCCTAAATCAGCCCCAGCATTTT.

J is TRBJ1-4 and V is TRBV7-8, with D maybe TRBD1 (6 bases). Looked up from germline, CDR1 is SGHVS and CDR2 is FQNEAQ. V was pared by 5 bases and J by 11 bases, with 18 bases between. The CDR3 extends over 14 amino acids. This CDR3 is CASSPFRERGKLFF. CDR3 DNA: TGTGCCAGCAGCCCGTTCAGGGAGAGGGGGAAACTGTTTTTT. The whole variable domain, filled in from reference TRBV7-8 and TRBJ1-4, reads GAGVSQSPRYKVAKRGQDVALRCDPISGHVSLFWYQQALGQGPEFLTYFQNEAQLDKSGLPSDRFFAERPEGSVSTLKIQRTQQEDSAVYLCASSPFRERGKLFFGSGTQLSVL.

CDR3 region: CASKDKVLLNNSPLHF. CDR3 nucleotide sequence: TGTGCCTCCAAGGACAAGGTCCTATTGAATAATTCACCCCTCCACTTT. The chain has TRBV19 and TRBJ1-6, with D tentatively TRBD1 (5 bases). Trimming left V 11 bases short and J 5 bases short, with 22 bases between. CDR1 and CDR2 (germline): LNHDA, SQIVND (reference sequence). This CDR3 spans 16 amino acids.

The DNA of the CDR3 is TGTGCCAGCAGCTTGCCCGGGACTCACACCGGGGAGCTGTTTTTT. It specifies CASSLPGTHTGELFF. This rearrangement joins TRBV5-6 to TRBJ2-2; tentatively, D is TRBD2 (6 bases). The germline V gene encodes CDR1 SGHDT and CDR2 YYEEEE. The CDR3 loop spans 15 amino acids. V was shortened by 1 base and J by 3 bases, with 10 bases between the two germline ends.

The chain joins TRBV5-4 to TRBJ1-1, with no clear D. Germline V gene data show CDR1 as SGHNT and CDR2 as YYREEE (reference sequence). Trimming left V 0 bases short and J 1 base short, with 10 bases between. The CDR3 loop spans 15 amino acids. The CDR3 nucleotides read TGTGCCAGCAGCTTGGAGGGCTCCCGGAACACTGAAGCTTTCTTT. It encodes CASSLEGSRNTEAFF.

V gene TRBV28 combines with J gene TRBJ1-2; D uncertain. The germline CDR1 and CDR2 sequences are MDHEN and SYDVKM. The CDR3 covers 13 residues. The germline V and J ends were trimmed by 6 bases and 3 bases, with 11 bases remaining between them. CDR3 sequence reads: CASSFGRDYGYTF. In DNA form, the CDR3 reads TGTGCCAGCAGCTTCGGAAGGGACTATGGCTACACCTTC.

The genes are TRBV10-3 and TRBJ2-5, with D possibly being TRBD1 (6 bases). This CDR3 has 14 residues. Germline V gives CDR1 ENHRY, CDR2 SYGVKD. The V and J ends lost 6 bases and 5 bases respectively, with 16 bases between them. The CDR3 reads CAISPRGVSETQYF. CDR3 nucleotide sequence: TGTGCCATCAGCCCCAGGGGAGTAAGTGAGACCCAGTACTTC.

The chain couples TRBV4-2 to TRBJ2-1; 12 bases agree with TRBD2. V shed 0 bases, J shed 7 bases, and the junction held 7 bases outside the gene matches. CDR1 is LGHNA, CDR2 YNFKEQ, per germline. The CDR3 totals 17 residues. The CDR3 coding sequence is TGTGCCAGCAGCCAAGATAGAGCTAGCGGGGGGGTTAATGAGCAGTTCTTC. Protein: CASSQDRASGGVNEQFF.